This T cell receptor beta chain emerged from a study of T cell changes during pregnancy in multiple sclerosis. Germline loops: CDR1 SGHTA, CDR2 FQGNSA. V gave up 1 base and J gave up 9 bases, with 11 bases separating them. CDR3 length equals 13 residues. The method was immunoSEQ multiplex PCR; TCRdb's version includes in-frame clones alone and lacks a portion of them. Here the sample spans 19,000 or so clones, 70% to 90% being singletons. The chain is built from TRBV7-2 and TRBJ2-3; TRBD2 is a possible D gene (5 bases). This receptor was identified in a female donor in good health, enrolled as a control in a pregnancy study. The sequencing used CD4+ T cells from peripheral blood mononuclear cells, collected in the first trimester of pregnancy. CDR3 amino acids: CASSLVVGETQYF. Written as DNA, the CDR3 is TGTGCCAGCAGCTTAGTGGTGGGAGAAACGCAGTATTTT. The full variable domain, rest sourced from reference TRBV7-2 and TRBJ2-3, is GAGVSQSPSNKVTEKGKDVELRCDPISGHTALYWYRQSLGQGLEFLIYFQGNSAPDKSGLPSDRFSAERTGGSVSTLTIQRTQQEDSAVYLCASSLVVGETQYFGPGTRLTVL.